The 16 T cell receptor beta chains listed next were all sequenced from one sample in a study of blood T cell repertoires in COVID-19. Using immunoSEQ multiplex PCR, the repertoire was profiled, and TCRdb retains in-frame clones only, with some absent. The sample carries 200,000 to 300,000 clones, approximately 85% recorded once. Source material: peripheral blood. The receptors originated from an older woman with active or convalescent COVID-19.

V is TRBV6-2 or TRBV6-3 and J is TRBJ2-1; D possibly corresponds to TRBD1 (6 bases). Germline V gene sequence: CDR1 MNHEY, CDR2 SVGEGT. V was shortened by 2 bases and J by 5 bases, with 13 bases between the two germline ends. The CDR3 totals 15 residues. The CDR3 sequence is CASSYGGIGDNEQFF. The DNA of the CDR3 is TGTGCCAGCAGTTACGGGGGCATTGGGGACAATGAGCAGTTCTTC.

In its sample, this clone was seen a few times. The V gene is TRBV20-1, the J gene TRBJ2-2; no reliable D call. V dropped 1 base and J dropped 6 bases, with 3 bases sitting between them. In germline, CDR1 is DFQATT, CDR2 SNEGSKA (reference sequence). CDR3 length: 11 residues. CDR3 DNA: TGCAGTGCTAGAGCTGCCGGGGAGCTGTTTTTT. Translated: CSARAAGELFF.

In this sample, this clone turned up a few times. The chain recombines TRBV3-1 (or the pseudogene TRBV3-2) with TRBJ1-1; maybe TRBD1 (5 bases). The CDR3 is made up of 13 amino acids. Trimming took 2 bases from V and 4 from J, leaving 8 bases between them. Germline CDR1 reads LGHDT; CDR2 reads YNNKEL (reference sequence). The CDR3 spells CASSQRGSTEAFF. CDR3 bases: TGTGCCAGCAGCCAACGGGGGAGCACTGAAGCTTTCTTT.

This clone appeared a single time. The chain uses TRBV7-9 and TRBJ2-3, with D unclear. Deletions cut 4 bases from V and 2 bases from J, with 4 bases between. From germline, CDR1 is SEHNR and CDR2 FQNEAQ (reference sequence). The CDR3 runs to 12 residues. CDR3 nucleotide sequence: TGTGCCAGCAGCTCCCTCACAGATACGCAGTATTTT. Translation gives CASSSLTDTQYF. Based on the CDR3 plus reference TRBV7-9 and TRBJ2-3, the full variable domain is DTGVSQNPRHKITKRGQNVTFRCDPISEHNRLYWYRQTLGQGPEFLTYFQNEAQLEKSRLLSDRFSAERPKGSFSTLEIQRTEQGDSAMYLCASSSLTDTQYFGPGTRLTVL.

The CDR3 spells CASSQLGTGGHGYTF. CDR3 DNA: TGCGCCAGCAGCCAGCTCGGGACAGGGGGCCATGGCTACACCTTC. The V and J genes are TRBV4-1 and TRBJ1-2; 12 positions agree with TRBD1. The CDR3 totals 15 residues. In germline, CDR1 is MGHRA, CDR2 YSYEKL. V shed 3 bases, J shed 6 bases, and the junction held 5 bases outside the gene matches.

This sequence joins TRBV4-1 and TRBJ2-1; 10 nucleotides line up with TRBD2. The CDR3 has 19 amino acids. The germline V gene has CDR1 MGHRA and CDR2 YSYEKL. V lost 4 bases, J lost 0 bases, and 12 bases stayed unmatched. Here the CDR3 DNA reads TGCGCCAGCAGCCCTAGGGGCCTAGCGGGGGCCTCCTCCTACAATGAGCAGTTCTTC. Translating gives CASSPRGLAGASSYNEQFF.

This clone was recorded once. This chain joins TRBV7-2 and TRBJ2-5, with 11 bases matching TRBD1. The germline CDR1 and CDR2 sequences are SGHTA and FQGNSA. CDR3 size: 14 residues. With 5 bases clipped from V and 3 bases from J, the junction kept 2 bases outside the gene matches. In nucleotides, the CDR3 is TGTGCCAGCAGCCTGGGACAGGGGGAAGAGACCCAGTACTTC. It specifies CASSLGQGEETQYF.

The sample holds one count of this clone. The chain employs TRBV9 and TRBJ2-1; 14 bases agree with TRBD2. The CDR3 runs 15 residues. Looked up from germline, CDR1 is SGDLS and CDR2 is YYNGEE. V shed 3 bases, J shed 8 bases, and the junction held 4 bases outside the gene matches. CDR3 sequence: CASSGLAGGIDEQFF. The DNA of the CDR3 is TGTGCCAGCAGCGGACTAGCGGGGGGGATCGATGAGCAGTTCTTC. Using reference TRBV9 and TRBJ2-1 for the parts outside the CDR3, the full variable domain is DSGVTQTPKHLITATGQRVTLRCSPRSGDLSVYWYQQSLDQGLQFLIQYYNGEERAKGNILERFSAQQFPDLHSELNLSSLELGDSALYFCASSGLAGGIDEQFFGPGTRLTVL.

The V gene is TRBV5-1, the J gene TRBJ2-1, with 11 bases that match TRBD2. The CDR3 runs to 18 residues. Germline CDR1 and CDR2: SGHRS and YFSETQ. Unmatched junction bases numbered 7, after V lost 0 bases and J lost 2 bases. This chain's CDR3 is CASSLASHSGGAYNEQFF. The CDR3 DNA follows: TGCGCCAGCAGCTTGGCCAGCCATAGCGGGGGGGCCTACAATGAGCAGTTCTTC.

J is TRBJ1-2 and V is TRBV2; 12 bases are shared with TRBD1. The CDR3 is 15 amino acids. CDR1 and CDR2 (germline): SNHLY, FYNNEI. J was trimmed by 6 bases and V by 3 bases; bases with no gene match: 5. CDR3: CASSDRGTGGDGYTF. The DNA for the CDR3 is TGTGCCAGCAGTGATCGGGGGACAGGGGGCGATGGCTACACCTTC.

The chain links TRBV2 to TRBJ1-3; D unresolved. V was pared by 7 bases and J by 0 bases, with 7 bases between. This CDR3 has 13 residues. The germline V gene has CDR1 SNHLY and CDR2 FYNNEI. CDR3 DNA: TGTGCCAGCAATCCGTTCTCTGGAAACACCATATATTTT. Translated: CASNPFSGNTIYF.

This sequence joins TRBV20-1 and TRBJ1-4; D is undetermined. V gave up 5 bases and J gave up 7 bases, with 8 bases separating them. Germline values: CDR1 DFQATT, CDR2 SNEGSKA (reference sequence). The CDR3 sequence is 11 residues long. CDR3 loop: CSAALGEKLFF. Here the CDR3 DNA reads TGCAGTGCTGCCCTCGGTGAAAAACTGTTTTTT.

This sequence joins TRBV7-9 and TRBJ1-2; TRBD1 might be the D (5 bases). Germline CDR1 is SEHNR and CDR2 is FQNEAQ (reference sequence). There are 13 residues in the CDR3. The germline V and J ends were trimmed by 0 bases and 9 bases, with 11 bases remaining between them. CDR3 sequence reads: CASSLAPGPSYTF. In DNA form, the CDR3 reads TGTGCCAGCAGCTTAGCGCCAGGGCCCAGCTACACCTTC.

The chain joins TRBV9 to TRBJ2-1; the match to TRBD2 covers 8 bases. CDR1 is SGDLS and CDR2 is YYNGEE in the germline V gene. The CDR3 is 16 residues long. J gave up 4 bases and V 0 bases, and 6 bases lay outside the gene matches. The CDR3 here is CASSVVASGLYNEQFF. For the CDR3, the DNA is TGTGCCAGCAGCGTAGTTGCTAGCGGGCTTTACAATGAGCAGTTCTTC.

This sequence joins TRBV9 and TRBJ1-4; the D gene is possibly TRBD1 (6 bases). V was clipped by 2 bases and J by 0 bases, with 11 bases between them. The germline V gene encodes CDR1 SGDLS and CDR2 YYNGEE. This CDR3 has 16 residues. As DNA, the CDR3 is TGTGCCAGCAGCGTTGAATCAGGGGCAACTAATGAAAAACTGTTTTTT. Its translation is CASSVESGATNEKLFF.

The CDR3 spells CASSYSTLGPGKFF. The CDR3 nucleotides read TGTGCCAGCAGTTACTCTACCCTGGGCCCGGGGAAGTTCTTC. The chain couples TRBV6-5 to TRBJ2-1; maybe TRBD2 (5 bases). This CDR3 is 14 amino acids long. CDR1 MNHEY and CDR2 SVGAGI come from the germline V gene. The V and J ends lost 0 bases and 14 bases respectively, with 17 bases between them.